What follows are 10 T cell receptor beta chains derived from one specimen sequenced in a study of low-dose radiotherapy and immunotherapy resistance in tumors (dated by TCRdb to between 2021 and 2022). Read against the paper, the sample's time point label means: after trial treatment. In the paper's terms, the treatment or condition label means: LDRT plus nivolumab, ipilimumab, low-dose cyclophosphamide and aspirin (RACIN trial). The sequencing machine was an Illumina HiSeq 2500. First-strand cDNA was synthesized using Superscript III and a set of TRAV- and TRBV-specific primers, so that both TCRalpha and TCRbeta chains were covered. TCRs were amplified with Phusion for 20 to 25 PCR cycles using a constant-region primer together with the adapter attached to the V primers. In-frame beta chains were kept once TCRdb had trimmed the public reads at Q25 with fastp and called clones with MiXCR. Here each entry gathers all rows of one CDR3 protein and keeps the most common genes and DNA. The sample table contains 65,000 to 85,000 distinct CDR3 sequences; only one count was recorded for about 17% of them. About 1.3% of the sample lies in the top ten.

This material consisted of PBMCs, taken after low-dose radiotherapy plus immunotherapy. Every receptor here comes from a male donor with prostate cancer.

A word on this clonotype: A far larger clone is one base from this, pointing to a likely read error. The chain uses TRBV7-2 and TRBJ2-5; no definite D call. Per the germline V gene, CDR1 is SGHTA and CDR2 is FQGNSA. Trimming cost V 5 bases and J 6 bases, with 7 bases left between them. The CDR3 totals 11 residues. The CDR3 nucleotides read TGTGCCAGCAGCCAAGAAAAGACCCAGTACTTC. Residues: CASSQEKTQYF.

On this clonotype: A read error may explain this, as a much larger clone is one base away. The chain couples TRBV7-2 to TRBJ1-2; weak D call: TRBD1 (6 bases). V gave up 5 bases and J gave up 7 bases, with 14 bases separating them. This CDR3 has 13 residues. Germline CDR1 and CDR2: SGHTA and FQGNSA. CDR3 region: CTSSPFQGSGYTF. The CDR3 DNA reads TGTACCAGCAGCCCATTTCAGGGGAGTGGCTACACCTTC. The full variable domain, completed using reference TRBV7-2 and TRBJ1-2, is GAGVSQSPSNKVTEKGKDVELRCDPISGHTALYWYRQSLGQGLEFLIYFQGNSAPDKSGLPSDRFSAERTGGSVSTLTIQRTQQEDSAVYLCTSSPFQGSGYTFGSGTRLTVV.

This clonotype was counted at least ten times. The chain is built from TRBV2 and TRBJ1-5, with D possibly being TRBD1 (5 bases). Trimming shortened V by 6 bases and J by 2 bases, and 14 bases separated the two germline ends. The CDR3 extends over 15 amino acids. In germline, CDR1 is SNHLY, CDR2 FYNNEI. CDR3 protein: CASSEGGGGNQPQHF. CDR3 nucleotides: TGTGCCAGCAGCGAGGGTGGGGGTGGCAATCAGCCCCAGCATTTT.

This clonotype has a count of ten or more. The CDR3 sequence is CASSQERQMPYEQYF. CDR3 DNA: TGCGCCAGCAGCCAAGAGAGACAGATGCCCTACGAGCAGTACTTC. The chain is built from TRBV4-3 and TRBJ2-7; the D gene is possibly TRBD1 (5 bases). There are 15 residues in the CDR3. Per germline, CDR1 LGHNA and CDR2 YSLEER. V dropped 0 bases and J dropped 2 bases, with 11 bases sitting between them.

Ten or more counts support this clonotype. The genes are TRBV29-1 and TRBJ1-1, with D tentatively TRBD1 (6 bases). The length of the CDR3 is 11 residues. In germline, CDR1 is SQVTM, CDR2 ANQGSEA. Trimming took off 6 bases at V and 7 bases at J, with 12 bases between the two ends. For the CDR3, the DNA is TGCAGCGTGGGGGCGGGTGGTGAAGCTTTCTTT. It is translated as CSVGAGGEAFF.

The chain uses TRBV18 and TRBJ2-5; D gene ambiguous. The V gene lost 5 bases and the J gene lost 0 bases, with 10 bases spanning the gap. Germline V gene data show CDR1 as KGHSH and CDR2 as LQKENI. There are 14 residues in the CDR3. CDR3 bases: TGTGCCAGCTCAGATGGCCTGTACCAAGAGACCCAGTACTTC. It translates to CASSDGLYQETQYF.

This chain connects TRBV5-1 to TRBJ1-1; D possibly corresponds to TRBD1 (6 bases). The germline gives CDR1 SGHRS, CDR2 YFSETQ. The CDR3 is 14 amino acids. The ends were cut back, 5 bases at V and 3 bases at J, with 14 bases in the middle. CDR3 nucleotide sequence: TGCGCCAGCAGTCAGGGGTCCGGTTACACTGAAGCTTTCTTT. Translating gives CASSQGSGYTEAFF.

Many counts were recorded for this clonotype. The chain joins TRBV2 to TRBJ2-7; 13 bases map to TRBD2. Germline CDR1 and CDR2: SNHLY and FYNNEI. V was pared by 6 bases and J by 0 bases, with 11 bases of the junction left unmatched. The CDR3 consists of 18 residues. The CDR3 sequence is CASRGGTSGDTSSYEQYF. The DNA of the CDR3 is TGTGCCAGCAGGGGAGGGACTAGCGGGGATACCAGCTCCTACGAGCAGTACTTC.

Worth noting for this clonotype: A far larger clone differs by one base, so this is likely a read error. The chain uses TRBV28 and TRBJ2-4; TRBD2 matches at 7 bases. CDR3 size: 15 residues. After removal of 8 bases from V and 13 bases from J, the junction contained 20 bases not matched to a gene. Germline CDR1 and CDR2: MDHEN and SYDVKM. The chain's CDR3 is CASALRSGIYNEQYF. DNA for the CDR3: TGTGCCAGCGCCCTGAGGAGCGGGATTTACAATGAGCAGTACTTC. Using reference TRBV28 and TRBJ2-4 for the parts outside the CDR3, the full variable domain is DVKVTQSSRYLVKRTGEKVFLECVQDMDHENMFWYRQDPGLGLRLIYFSYDVKMKEKGDIPEGYSVSREKKERFSLILESASTNQTSMYLCASALRSGIYNEQYFGAGTRLSVL.

This clonotype was picked up many times. This sequence joins TRBV20-1 and TRBJ2-5; 14 bases are shared with TRBD2. The length of the CDR3 is 16 residues. Per germline, CDR1 DFQATT and CDR2 SNEGSKA (reference sequence). J was trimmed by 5 bases and V by 5 bases; bases with no gene match: 10. The CDR3 nucleotides are TGCAGTGCTCGGGGGGGGACTAGCGGGAGTGAGGAGACCCAGTACTTC. This encodes CSARGGTSGSEETQYF.